These T cell receptor beta chains were read from a single sample in a study of blood T cell repertoires in COVID-19. Sequenced by immunoSEQ multiplex PCR; TCRdb stores in-frame clones only, minus some. The sample lists approximately 260,000 clones, roughly 87% seen once, with approximately 5% in the top ten. Sequencing was performed on peripheral blood. These receptors all come from a woman aged 40 to 50 who had recovered from COVID-19. The CDR3 runs from the conserved cysteine through the conserved F or W. A D gene is named only where the DNA matches it firmly. Expanded clones are given a class, and other clones once, few, many or no size at all.

j_call v_call d_call clone_size cdr3_aa cdr3_nt
TRBJ1-2 TRBV28 TRBD1 NA CASSLRTGGIYGYTF TGTGCCAGCAGTCTCCGGACAGGGGGGATCTATGGCTACACCTTC
TRBJ2-3 TRBV12-3/TRBV12-4 NA NA CASTREGTDTQYF TGTGCCAGCACCAGGGAAGGCACAGATACGCAGTATTTT
TRBJ1-2 TRBV30 NA once CAWGRGPNNYGYTF TGTGCCTGGGGACGGGGTCCTAACAACTATGGCTACACCTTC
TRBJ1-2 TRBV2 TRBD1 NA CASSERGRWGGYTF TGTGCCAGCAGCGAGAGGGGGCGGTGGGGTGGCTACACCTTC
TRBJ2-1 TRBV29-1 NA NA CSGSVDLYNEQFF TGCAGCGGATCTGTTGACTTATACAATGAGCAGTTCTTC
TRBJ1-5 TRBV19 TRBD1 NA CASSIDQGAQPQHF TGTGCCAGTAGTATAGATCAGGGGGCCCAGCCCCAGCATTTT
TRBJ2-1 TRBV25-1 TRBD2 NA CASSALAGNNEQFF TGTGCCAGCAGTGCACTAGCGGGTAACAATGAGCAGTTCTTC
TRBJ1-2 TRBV7-2 TRBD1 NA CASSNGQGVNGYTF TGTGCCAGCAGCAATGGACAGGGGGTCAATGGCTACACCTTC
TRBJ1-1 TRBV27 NA NA CASQANLRGNTEAFF TGTGCCAGCCAAGCTAACCTCAGGGGAAACACTGAAGCTTTCTTT
TRBJ1-2 TRBV5-1 NA NA CASSLRQGLDGYTF TGCGCCAGCAGCTTGCGGCAGGGGTTAGATGGCTACACCTTC
TRBJ2-1 TRBV5-1 TRBD1 NA CASSTQGASSYNEQFF TGCGCCAGCAGCACACAGGGGGCTTCATCCTACAATGAGCAGTTCTTC
TRBJ1-2 TRBV5-1 NA once CASSPQGYGYTF TGCGCCAGCAGCCCACAGGGATATGGCTACACCTTC